This T cell receptor beta chain was sequenced during a study of blood T cell repertoires in COVID-19. Measured with immunoSEQ multiplex PCR; TCRdb has only the in-frame clones, and not every one. Among around 300,000 clones listed, roughly 89% were seen once. Germline V CDR1 and CDR2: SQVTM, ANQGSEA. CDR3 length: 14 residues. V gave up 5 bases and J gave up 0 bases, with 10 bases separating them. Participants spanned ages about 18 to 90 years and resided in about 25 US areas. Donors in Cohort 3 who had recovered were those with two negative PCRs, healthcare professional clearance, or resolution of their symptoms.

The sequenced sample consisted of PBMCs or T cells enriched from blood (not recorded which). This chain joins TRBV29-1 and TRBJ1-4; D ambiguous. The receptor's source is a woman between 25 and 40 years old who had recovered from COVID-19. Here the CDR3 DNA reads TGCAGCGTTTCTCGACTTGCAACTAATGAAAAACTGTTTTTT. Protein product: CSVSRLATNEKLFF.